The 14 T cell receptor beta chains listed next were all sequenced from one sample in a study of a mutant IDH1 vaccine in newly diagnosed glioma. The time point is: baseline, week 1 (first vaccination visit). Treatment reported: pre-vaccination baseline after standard-of-care therapy. Measured with immunoSEQ multiplex PCR; TCRdb has only the in-frame clones, and not every one. The data show about 35,000 clones, 65% to 80% seen once. This specimen was peripheral blood mononuclear cells (PBMCs), taken from a glioma patient treated with radiotherapy, temozolomide or both. The source is a man aged 45-65 years with glioma. Some clones in this sample may be carry-over from other donors' samples.

The CDR3 nucleotides read TGTGCCAGCAGCGAAGACACTGAAGCTTTCTTT. The encoded protein is CASSEDTEAFF. The chain employs TRBV7-2 and TRBJ1-1; D remains unclear. CDR1 and CDR2 (germline): SGHTA, FQGNSA. The ends were cut back, 5 bases at V and 3 bases at J, with 4 bases in the middle. The CDR3 has 11 residues.

V gene TRBV5-4 combines with J gene TRBJ2-5; tentatively, D is TRBD1 (6 bases). The V gene's germline CDR1 is SGHNT and CDR2 YYREEE (reference sequence). This CDR3 comprises 13 residues. V gave up 2 bases and J gave up 3 bases, with 8 bases separating them. The CDR3 sequence: CASSLGQKETQYF. The CDR3, as DNA: TGTGCCAGCAGCTTAGGACAGAAAGAGACCCAGTACTTC.

This clone has a handful of counts. CDR3 in DNA: TGCGCCAGCAGCCAGCCGGGACAGGGAGGGTGGAATCAGCCCCAGCATTTT. This encodes CASSQPGQGGWNQPQHF. This chain connects TRBV4-1 to TRBJ1-5, with 9 nucleotides matching TRBD1. The CDR3 spans 17 residues. Per the germline V gene, CDR1 is MGHRA and CDR2 is YSYEKL. J was trimmed by 4 bases and V by 3 bases; bases with no gene match: 10.

The gene calls are TRBV9 and TRBJ2-5; TRBD2 aligns across 8 bases. CDR1 is SGDLS and CDR2 is YYNGEE in the germline V gene. The CDR3 contains 16 residues. J gave up 4 bases and V 3 bases, and 11 bases lay outside the gene matches. CDR3 residues: CASSAGPGGLRETQYF. The CDR3 coding sequence is TGTGCCAGCAGCGCTGGGCCGGGGGGGCTTCGAGAGACCCAGTACTTC.

The J gene is TRBJ1-1, the V gene TRBV11-2, with D possibly TRBD1 on 5 matching bases. Germline CDR1 and CDR2: SGHAT and FQNNGV. This CDR3 region has 14 residues. Trimming left V 6 bases short and J 1 base short, with 12 bases between. CDR3 in DNA: TGTGCCAGCAGTTCCTGGGGGACGAACACTGAAGCTTTCTTT. Translated, it gives CASSSWGTNTEAFF.

This chain connects TRBV6-1 to TRBJ2-4, with 9 positions matching TRBD1. Germline CDR1 and CDR2: MNHNS and SASEGT. V gave up 8 bases and J gave up 8 bases; unmatched junction bases: 13. CDR3 length: 15 residues. The chain's CDR3 is CASRKPGTGQHIQYF. The CDR3 DNA sequence: TGTGCCAGCCGGAAACCCGGGACAGGGCAACACATTCAGTACTTC.

The CDR3 DNA reads as TGTGCCGTCCGGCCTAGCGGGAGGAATGAGCAGTTCTTC. It is translated as CAVRPSGRNEQFF. The J gene is TRBJ2-1, the V gene TRBV6-8; 11 nucleotides agree with TRBD2. Germline V gene sequence: CDR1 MNHGY, CDR2 SAAAGT. The CDR3 loop spans 13 amino acids. After removal of 11 bases from V and 7 bases from J, the junction contained 7 bases not matched to a gene.

The DNA of the CDR3 is TGTGCCAGCAGCTCCCCCCTTAGTGGGACAGGGTGGGATGGCTACACCTTC. Translated: CASSSPLSGTGWDGYTF. This rearrangement joins TRBV7-9 to TRBJ1-2; TRBD1 matches at 9 bases. CDR1 SEHNR and CDR2 FQNEAQ come from the germline V gene (reference sequence). The CDR3 runs to 17 residues. With 4 bases clipped from V and 6 bases from J, the junction kept 15 bases outside the gene matches.

This sequence joins TRBV7-9 and TRBJ1-5; D gene uncertain. Germline V lookup: CDR1 SEHNR, CDR2 FQNEAQ (reference sequence). The CDR3 has 14 amino acids. V was cut by 5 bases and J by 3 bases, with 11 bases left in between. The CDR3 coding sequence is TGTGCCAGCAGCCCTCAAGGGAACAATCAGCCCCAGCATTTT. It encodes CASSPQGNNQPQHF.

CDR3 sequence (DNA): TGTGCCAGCAGCTTAGGTACAGACTATGGCTACACCTTC. It specifies CASSLGTDYGYTF. This chain joins TRBV13 and TRBJ1-2, with D unclear. The ends were cut back, 0 bases at V and 3 bases at J, with 5 bases in the middle. Germline CDR1 PRHDT, CDR2 FYEKMQ (reference sequence). The CDR3 contains 13 residues.

The chain has TRBV5-1 and TRBJ2-2; D could derive from TRBD1 or TRBD2 (5 bases each). The CDR3 is 13 amino acids. The V gene lost 3 bases and the J gene lost 7 bases, with 10 bases spanning the gap. CDR1 and CDR2 (germline): SGHRS, YFSETQ. As DNA, the CDR3 is TGCGCCAGCAGCTCGGGGACGAGCGGGGAGCTGTTTTTT. Amino acids: CASSSGTSGELFF.

The gene calls are TRBV5-6 and TRBJ1-2, with D possibly TRBD1 on 5 matching bases. The CDR3 covers 15 residues. Trimming took off 2 bases at V and 7 bases at J, with 18 bases between the two ends. In germline, CDR1 is SGHDT, CDR2 YYEEEE. The CDR3 DNA reads as TGTGCCAGCAGCTTCTGGGGCAGGGTTGGTGCTGGCTACACCTTC. Protein: CASSFWGRVGAGYTF. The complete variable domain, with remaining parts taken from reference TRBV5-6 and TRBJ1-2, reads DAGVTQSPTHLIKTRGQQVTLRCSPKSGHDTVSWYQQALGQGPQFIFQYYEEEERQRGNFPDRFSGHQFPNYSSELNVNALLLGDSALYLCASSFWGRVGAGYTFGSGTRLTVV.

The gene calls are TRBV2 and TRBJ2-5; D call uncertain. The CDR3 is made up of 13 amino acids. Germline lookup yields CDR1 SNHLY and CDR2 FYNNEI. Trimming left V 8 bases short and J 8 bases short, with 18 bases between. The CDR3 loop is CASGRTLSSTQYF. The CDR3 DNA is TGTGCCAGCGGAAGGACCCTAAGTTCTACCCAGTACTTC.

V usage is TRBV6-6 and J usage is TRBJ1-5; weak D call: TRBD1 (5 bases). Trimming stripped 11 bases from V and 0 bases from J, with 17 bases between. The germline CDR1 and CDR2 sequences are MNHNY and SVGAGI (reference sequence). The CDR3 contains 15 residues. CDR3 residues: CAVDRTNFSNQPQHF. DNA for the CDR3: TGTGCCGTTGACAGAACCAATTTTAGCAATCAGCCCCAGCATTTT.